This TCR beta chain was sequenced for a study of T cells in women clearing cervical HPV infection. Whole-study findings and limits: Richness plus V gene abundances separated cases from controls with AUC approximately 0.78. Associations may precede or follow infection; HPV-specific or memory T cells were not isolated.

Here immunoSEQ multiplex PCR was the method, and the copy in TCRdb shows in-frame clones only, minus some. The sample has about 36,000 clones. CDR1 is SEHNR and CDR2 is FQNEAQ in the germline V gene (reference sequence). The CDR3 runs to 15 residues. V lost 1 base and J lost 0, with 6 bases in between. Of note for this clone: Antigen: not known. The read ends 3 residues before the CDR3 terminus; that terminus is restored from the germline J gene.

Sequenced: blood buffy coat. This clonotype was sampled from a woman between 18 and 70 years old with a cervical HPV16 infection that either progressed to CIN3+ or cleared (not recorded which). The rearrangement uses TRBV7-9 and TRBJ1-4; D unresolved. The sequenced part of the CDR3 DNA is TGTGCCAGCAGCTTAGACACTACAACTAATGAAAAA. This codes for CASSLDTTTNEK. The full CDR3 protein reads CASSLDTTTNEKLFF.